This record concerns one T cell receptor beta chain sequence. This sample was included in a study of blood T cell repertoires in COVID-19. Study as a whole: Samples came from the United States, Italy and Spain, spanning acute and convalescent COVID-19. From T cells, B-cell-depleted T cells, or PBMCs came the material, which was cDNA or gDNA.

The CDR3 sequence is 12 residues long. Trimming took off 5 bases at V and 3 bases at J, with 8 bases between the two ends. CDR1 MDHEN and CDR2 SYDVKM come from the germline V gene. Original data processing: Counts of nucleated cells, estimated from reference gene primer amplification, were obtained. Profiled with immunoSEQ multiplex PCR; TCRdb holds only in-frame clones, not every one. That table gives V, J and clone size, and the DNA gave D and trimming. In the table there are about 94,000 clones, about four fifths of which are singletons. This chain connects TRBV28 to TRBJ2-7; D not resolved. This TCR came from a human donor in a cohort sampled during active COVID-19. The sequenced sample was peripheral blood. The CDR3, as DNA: TGTGCCAGCAGTCCTCACAGCTACGAGCAGTACTTC. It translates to CASSPHSYEQYF.